This paragraph covers one T cell receptor (beta chain) sequence. Its antigen is undetermined. The source of the sample is a study of T cells in localized non-small cell lung cancer. Germline V CDR1 and CDR2: MDHEN, SYDVKM. The CDR3 has 13 residues. V lost 6 bases and J 4 bases, leaving 12 bases between the germline ends. Assay used: immunoSEQ multiplex PCR; TCRdb lists only in-frame clones, some missing. Here the sample spans tens of thousands of clones, around 85% being singletons. Study-wide points: Uninvolved adjacent lung had the highest recorded T cell clonality, with tumor below it. Adjacent lung had a median approximately 57 of the 100 largest tumor clones.

This receptor was obtained from a woman aged 40-75 years with stage I lung adenocarcinoma. The material was peripheral blood, obtained before any cancer treatment. The J gene is TRBJ1-2, the V gene TRBV28; maybe TRBD1 (5 bases). The CDR3, as DNA: TGTGCCAGCAGCCCCCCAACAGGCTATGGCTACACCTTC. Translation gives CASSPPTGYGYTF.